These 28 T cell receptor beta chains share one sample of origin, sequenced in a study of blood T cell repertoires in COVID-19. The protocol was immunoSEQ multiplex PCR, while the TCRdb copy is restricted to in-frame clones and leaves out a portion. In the table there are under 300,000 clones, about nine tenths of which are singletons. Sequencing was carried out using peripheral blood. The origin of the receptors is a woman in her thirties or forties with acute or convalescent COVID-19.

Notes on this clone: Since a much larger clone is just one base distant, this may be a read error. This CDR3 is also generated by other DNA sequences in the sample. This chain links TRBV4-2 with TRBJ2-1, with 9 bases aligning to TRBD1. V lost 4 bases and J lost 5; bases outside the gene matches: 0. The CDR3 covers 13 residues. The V gene's germline CDR1 is LGHNA and CDR2 YNFKEQ. CDR3 sequence reads: CASSRDRDNEQFF. The CDR3 nucleotides are TGTGCCAGCAGCCGGGACAGGGACAATGAGCAGTTCTTC.

The chain couples TRBV7-2 to TRBJ1-1; TRBD1 matches 7 bases. Germline values: CDR1 SGHTA, CDR2 FQGNSA. The CDR3 consists of 15 residues. The V segment lost 5 bases and the J segment 4 bases; nucleotides outside the gene matches: 10. The CDR3 region is CASSTIRGLVTEAFF. CDR3 nucleotides: TGTGCCAGCAGCACTATTAGGGGGCTGGTCACTGAAGCTTTCTTT.

The chain carries TRBV5-1 and TRBJ2-1; TRBD2 matches at 14 bases. J was trimmed by 8 bases and V by 4 bases; bases with no gene match: 8. CDR1 and CDR2 (germline): SGHRS, YFSETQ. The CDR3 loop spans 16 amino acids. The CDR3 is CASSLGLAGVIDEQFF. The CDR3 DNA reads TGCGCCAGCAGCCTGGGACTAGCGGGGGTCATAGATGAGCAGTTCTTC.

The CDR3 spells CAISGTSGVPGETQYF. CDR3 nucleotide sequence: TGTGCCATCAGTGGTACTAGCGGGGTCCCGGGGGAGACCCAGTACTTC. The chain employs TRBV10-3 and TRBJ2-5; 10 bases line up with TRBD2. Losses at the gene ends were 4 bases for V and 5 bases for J; bases not matched to a gene: 10. Germline V CDR1 and CDR2: ENHRY, SYGVKD. This CDR3 spans 16 amino acids.

This clone was detected many times. The V and J genes are TRBV9 and TRBJ2-2; 7 bases are shared with TRBD2. The CDR3 contains 19 residues. V was pared by 4 bases and J by 3 bases, with 18 bases of the junction left unmatched. Germline assignment: CDR1 SGDLS and CDR2 YYNGEE. The CDR3 DNA reads as TGTGCCAGCAGCACGAGGCCACGATCGGGACTAACTTACACCGGGGAGCTGTTTTTT. Translation: CASSTRPRSGLTYTGELFF.

The V call is TRBV21-1, the J call TRBJ1-2; the table's D call of TRBD1 was not tested on the DNA. TRBV21-1 is labeled a pseudogene. The CDR3 is 17 amino acids. The CDR3 loop is CASSNGQGIGYGHGYTF. The CDR3 DNA reads TGTGCCAGCAGCAACGGACAGGGGATAGGATACGGACATGGCTACACCTTC.

The chain uses TRBV9 and TRBJ2-3; 10 bases line up with TRBD2. V was pared by 0 bases and J by 7 bases, with 8 bases of the junction left unmatched. The germline CDR1 and CDR2 sequences are SGDLS and YYNGEE. The CDR3 runs 16 residues. The CDR3 DNA reads as TGTGCCAGCAGCGTAGTAGCAGCGGGGGGGCGGAATACGCAGTATTTT. It yields the protein CASSVVAAGGRNTQYF.

The chain has TRBV7-9 and TRBJ2-1; 15 bases line up with TRBD2. The CDR3 runs 20 residues. J was trimmed by 7 bases and V by 7 bases; bases with no gene match: 20. Germline lookup yields CDR1 SEHNR and CDR2 FQNEAQ (reference sequence). The DNA for the CDR3 is TGTGCCAGCACCTCTACGGCGTGGACTAGCGGGGGGGCAAAGCTGAATGAGCAGTTCTTC. It is translated as CASTSTAWTSGGAKLNEQFF.

V is TRBV2 and J is TRBJ1-5; the D gene is possibly TRBD1 (6 bases). CDR3 length equals 13 residues. V lost 7 bases, J lost 1 base, and 8 bases lay in between. Germline CDR1 SNHLY, CDR2 FYNNEI. The CDR3 DNA reads TGTGCCAGCACCGGACAGAGCAATCAGCCCCAGCATTTT. As protein: CASTGQSNQPQHF.

V usage is TRBV7-8 and J usage is TRBJ1-2; D not resolved. There are 15 residues in the CDR3. CDR1 is SGHVS, CDR2 FQNEAQ, per germline. Trimming stripped 1 base from V and 4 bases from J, with 13 bases between. The CDR3 DNA reads as TGTGCCAGCAGCTTAGTGGAGGCAGGCCCCTATGGCTACACCTTC. It is translated as CASSLVEAGPYGYTF.

The rearrangement links TRBV5-4 to TRBJ2-7, with 9 bases that match TRBD2. Per the germline V gene, CDR1 is SGHNT and CDR2 is YYREEE (reference sequence). The CDR3 covers 18 residues. V lost 3 bases and J lost 0; bases outside the gene matches: 13. As DNA, the CDR3 is TGTGCCAGCAGCTCCCGTAGTCTAGCGGGGCCCAGCTCCTACGAGCAGTACGTC. Translation gives CASSSRSLAGPSSYEQYV.

CDR3 loop: CASSLGRDFGRKNQPQHF. Here the CDR3 DNA reads TGTGCCAGCAGCTTGGGCAGGGATTTTGGTCGGAAAAATCAGCCCCAGCATTTT. The chain has TRBV7-9 and TRBJ1-5; tentative D call: TRBD1 (5 bases). The V gene lost 3 bases and the J gene lost 4 bases, with 22 bases spanning the gap. In germline, CDR1 is SEHNR, CDR2 FQNEAQ (reference sequence). CDR3 length: 18 residues.

Of note for this clone: The sample contains more than one DNA sequence encoding this CDR3. The chain links TRBV7-9 to TRBJ1-1; 7 nucleotides align to TRBD1. The CDR3 sequence is 12 residues long. With V trimmed by 5 bases and J by 8 bases, 5 bases remained unmatched. The germline V gene has CDR1 SEHNR and CDR2 FQNEAQ (reference sequence). CDR3 residues: CASSLTGTEAFF. CDR3 sequence (DNA): TGTGCCAGCAGCCTGACAGGGACCGAAGCTTTCTTT.

The genes are TRBV5-1 and TRBJ1-2; TRBD1 agrees at 10 bases. This CDR3 is 15 amino acids long. V lost 4 bases, J lost 1 base, and 4 bases stayed unmatched. Germline V gives CDR1 SGHRS, CDR2 YFSETQ. Written as DNA, the CDR3 is TGCGCCAGCAGCAAGGGACAGGGGTTTAACTATGGCTACACCTTC. It encodes CASSKGQGFNYGYTF.

The chain recombines TRBV6-1 with TRBJ2-7; possible D gene TRBD1, 5 bases. The germline V gene encodes CDR1 MNHNS and CDR2 SASEGT. This CDR3 region has 14 residues. Trimming took 2 bases from V and 6 from J, leaving 14 bases between them. This chain's CDR3 is CASSENYRSGEQYV. DNA of the CDR3: TGTGCCAGCAGTGAAAACTACAGGTCCGGCGAGCAGTACGTC.

This chain links TRBV5-4 with TRBJ2-5, with a weak D call TRBD2 (7 bases). Deletions cut 1 base from V and 5 bases from J, with 15 bases between. CDR1 and CDR2 (germline): SGHNT, YYREEE (reference sequence). CDR3 length equals 15 residues. The CDR3 spells CASSLTESGGETQYF. The DNA for the CDR3 is TGTGCCAGCAGCTTGACTGAGTCGGGGGGCGAGACCCAGTACTTC.

The chain is built from TRBV3-1 (or the pseudogene TRBV3-2) and TRBJ2-3; 10 nucleotides match TRBD2. The germline gives CDR1 LGHDT, CDR2 YNNKEL (reference sequence). This CDR3 has 16 amino acids. Unmatched junction bases numbered 5, after V lost 1 base and J lost 4 bases. The CDR3 region is CASSQGASGGADTQYF. CDR3 DNA sequence: TGTGCCAGCAGCCAAGGGGCTAGCGGGGGTGCAGATACGCAGTATTTT.

V usage is TRBV19 and J usage is TRBJ1-3; D not certain. The V gene lost 6 bases and the J gene lost 4 bases, with 16 bases spanning the gap. This CDR3 has 15 amino acids. Germline CDR1 is LNHDA and CDR2 is SQIVND (reference sequence). The CDR3 coding sequence is TGTGCCAGTAGCCTTTTTCAGCGTCCCGGAAACACCATATATTTT. It specifies CASSLFQRPGNTIYF.

The gene calls are TRBV4-1 and TRBJ2-2; D is perhaps TRBD2 (6 bases). V was pared by 7 bases and J by 0 bases, with 21 bases between. The CDR3 sequence is 18 residues long. Germline lookup yields CDR1 MGHRA and CDR2 YSYEKL. CDR3 DNA sequence: TGCGCCAGCACGAGGCGGGGTGATGGCAGCGCGAACACCGGGGAGCTGTTTTTT. Translation: CASTRRGDGSANTGELFF.

This clone showed up just once. The rearrangement links TRBV19 to TRBJ1-5; the match to TRBD1 covers 9 bases. This CDR3 contains 15 residues. Germline assignment: CDR1 LNHDA and CDR2 SQIVND (reference sequence). The junction had 9 bases not matched to a gene; V was cut back by 8 bases and J by 4 bases. The CDR3 region has the DNA TGTGCCAGTCCCAACGGGACAGGGACTAATCAGCCCCAGCATTTT. It is translated as CASPNGTGTNQPQHF.

The V gene is TRBV13, the J gene TRBJ1-2; a possible D gene is TRBD1 (6 bases). Trimming shortened V by 0 bases and J by 6 bases, and 14 bases separated the two germline ends. CDR3 length equals 15 residues. From germline, CDR1 is PRHDT and CDR2 FYEKMQ (reference sequence). The CDR3 DNA reads as TGTGCCAGCAGCTTAGGAAGGGGGATTAGGAATGGCTACACCTTC. It is translated as CASSLGRGIRNGYTF. Variable domain in full (rest from reference TRBV13 and TRBJ1-2): AAGVIQSPRHLIKEKRETATLKCYPIPRHDTVYWYQQGPGQDPQFLISFYEKMQSDKGSIPDRFSAQQFSDYHSELNMSSLELGDSALYFCASSLGRGIRNGYTFGSGTRLTVV.

The V gene is TRBV24-1, the J gene TRBJ2-3; D is uncertain. This CDR3 has 12 residues. The germline CDR1 and CDR2 sequences are KGHDR and SFDVKD. The V end lost 9 bases, the J end lost 4 bases, and 10 bases lay between the germline ends. In DNA, the CDR3 is TGTGCCACCTTCGGGTGGCCAGATACGCAGTATTTT. Protein sequence: CATFGWPDTQYF.

The chain joins TRBV5-5 to TRBJ1-1; D unclear. Germline V gene sequence: CDR1 SGHKS, CDR2 YYEKEE (reference sequence). V was trimmed by 4 bases and J by 3 bases, leaving 13 bases between them. There are 14 residues in the CDR3. The CDR3, as DNA: TGTGCCAGCAGCCAGGAGTTCGGGGACACTGAAGCTTTCTTT. Encoded protein: CASSQEFGDTEAFF.

V gene TRBV5-1 combines with J gene TRBJ1-2; D gene uncertain. Germline V gene lookup returns CDR1 SGHRS and CDR2 YFSETQ. The CDR3 sequence is 14 residues long. Trimming removed 4 bases from V and 4 bases from J, with 14 bases in between. CDR3: CASSPPQALYGYTF. The CDR3 region has the DNA TGCGCCAGCAGCCCGCCTCAGGCCCTCTATGGCTACACCTTC. Combining the CDR3 with reference TRBV5-1 and TRBJ1-2 gives the whole variable domain KAGVTQTPRYLIKTRGQQVTLSCSPISGHRSVSWYQQTPGQGLQFLFEYFSETQRNKGNFPGRFSGRQFSNSRSEMNVSTLELGDSALYLCASSPPQALYGYTFGSGTRLTVV.

The chain couples TRBV6-5 to TRBJ2-5, with a possible D match to TRBD1 (5 bases). Per germline, CDR1 MNHEY and CDR2 SVGAGI. The CDR3 consists of 13 residues. Trimming removed 0 bases from V and 7 bases from J, with 9 bases in between. CDR3 sequence: CASSYSGVVTQYF. CDR3 nucleotide sequence: TGTGCCAGCAGTTACTCAGGGGTAGTGACCCAGTACTTC.

The chain couples TRBV5-6 to TRBJ2-7; the match to TRBD1 covers 11 bases. This CDR3 comprises 13 residues. Losses at the gene ends were 7 bases for V and 4 bases for J; bases not matched to a gene: 4. Germline assignment: CDR1 SGHDT and CDR2 YYEEEE. This CDR3 is CASSDRGLYEQYV. CDR3 in DNA: TGTGCCAGCTCGGACAGGGGGCTTTACGAGCAGTACGTC.

The chain has TRBV4-1 and TRBJ1-2; 7 bases line up with TRBD1. The CDR3 runs to 15 residues. V was clipped by 6 bases and J by 2 bases; unmatched bases: 9. Germline V gives CDR1 MGHRA, CDR2 YSYEKL. The CDR3: CASRAPGTVNYGYTF. CDR3 sequence (DNA): TGCGCCAGCAGAGCCCCCGGGACAGTAAACTATGGCTACACCTTC.

This chain connects TRBV19 to TRBJ1-2; D is possibly TRBD1 (6 bases). Per germline, CDR1 LNHDA and CDR2 SQIVND (reference sequence). The CDR3 contains 12 residues. V was shortened by 6 bases and J by 8 bases, with 13 bases between the two germline ends. The DNA for the CDR3 is TGTGCCAGTAGGAAGGGGGTGATAGGCTACACCTTC. This translates into CASRKGVIGYTF.